This T cell receptor (beta chain) was recovered during a study of blood T cell repertoires in COVID-19. Study-wide context: Material from acute and convalescent COVID-19 was sourced from the United States, Italy and Spain. T cells, B-cell-depleted T cells, or PBMCs provided the cDNA or gDNA that served as material.

Original processing methods: The authors estimated nucleated cell counts from reference gene primer amplification. Only in-frame clones appear in the TCRdb table, and some are missing; sequencing was by immunoSEQ multiplex PCR. Clone size and the V and J calls come from that table; the DNA yielded D and trimming. The sample consists of approximately 61,000 clones, around 81% of them appearing once. The source of this sequence is a man between 65 and 85 years old with acute or convalescent COVID-19. Sequencing was done on a sample of peripheral blood.

The CDR3 DNA follows: TGCGCCAGCAGAATCGGACAGGGGTACACCGGGGAGCTGTTTTTT. The encoded protein is CASRIGQGYTGELFF. This chain links TRBV10-2 with TRBJ2-2, with TRBD1 identical over 9 bases. The J segment lost 3 bases and the V segment lost 6 bases, leaving 5 bases of the junction unmatched. The CDR3 contains 15 residues. Germline CDR1 and CDR2: WSHSY and SAAADI.